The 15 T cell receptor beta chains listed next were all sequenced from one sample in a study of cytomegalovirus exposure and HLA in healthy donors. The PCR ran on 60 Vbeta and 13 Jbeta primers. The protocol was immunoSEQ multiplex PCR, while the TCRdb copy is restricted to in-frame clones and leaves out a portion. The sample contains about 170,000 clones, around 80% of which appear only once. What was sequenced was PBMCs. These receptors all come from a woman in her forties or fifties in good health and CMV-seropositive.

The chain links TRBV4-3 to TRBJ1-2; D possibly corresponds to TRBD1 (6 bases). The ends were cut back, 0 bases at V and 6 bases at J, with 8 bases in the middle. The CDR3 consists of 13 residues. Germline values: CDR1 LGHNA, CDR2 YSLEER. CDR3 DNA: TGCGCCAGCAGCCAAGAACAGGGACATGGCTACACCTTC. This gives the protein CASSQEQGHGYTF.

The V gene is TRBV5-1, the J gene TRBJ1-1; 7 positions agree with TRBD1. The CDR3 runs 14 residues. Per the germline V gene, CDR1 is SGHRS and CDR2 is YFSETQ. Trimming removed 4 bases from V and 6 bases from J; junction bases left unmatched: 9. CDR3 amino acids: CASSLDREVAEAFF. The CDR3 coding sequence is TGCGCCAGCAGCCTAGACAGGGAAGTCGCTGAAGCTTTCTTT. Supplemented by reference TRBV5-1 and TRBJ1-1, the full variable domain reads KAGVTQTPRYLIKTRGQQVTLSCSPISGHRSVSWYQQTPGQGLQFLFEYFSETQRNKGNFPGRFSGRQFSNSRSEMNVSTLELGDSALYLCASSLDREVAEAFFGQGTRLTVV.

The CDR3 coding sequence is TGTGCCAGCAGCAGCTTTGGACAGTATACAGATACGCAGTATTTT. It codes for CASSSFGQYTDTQYF. The chain joins TRBV6-4 to TRBJ2-3; tentatively, D is TRBD1 (6 bases). CDR1 and CDR2 (germline): MRHNA, SNTAGT. Trimming left V 6 bases short and J 3 bases short, with 16 bases between. This CDR3 contains 15 residues.

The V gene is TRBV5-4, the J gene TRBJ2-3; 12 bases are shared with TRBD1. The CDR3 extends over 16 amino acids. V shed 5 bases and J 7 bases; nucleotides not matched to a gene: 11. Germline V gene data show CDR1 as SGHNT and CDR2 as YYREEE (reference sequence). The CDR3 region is CASSRPGTGGMHTQYF. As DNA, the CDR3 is TGTGCCAGCAGTCGTCCCGGGACAGGGGGCATGCATACGCAGTATTTT.

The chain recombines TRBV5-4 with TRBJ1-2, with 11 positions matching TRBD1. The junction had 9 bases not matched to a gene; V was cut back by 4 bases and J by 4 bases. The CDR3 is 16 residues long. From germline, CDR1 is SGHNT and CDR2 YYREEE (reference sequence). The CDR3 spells CASSIRTGGRGYGYTF. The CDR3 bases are TGTGCCAGCAGCATAAGGACAGGGGGCAGAGGCTATGGCTACACCTTC.

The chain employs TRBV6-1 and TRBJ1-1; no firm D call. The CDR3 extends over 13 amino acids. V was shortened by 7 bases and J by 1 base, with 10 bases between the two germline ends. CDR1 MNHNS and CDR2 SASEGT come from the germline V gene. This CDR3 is CASKAGSNTEAFF. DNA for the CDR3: TGTGCCAGCAAAGCGGGTTCGAACACTGAAGCTTTCTTT.

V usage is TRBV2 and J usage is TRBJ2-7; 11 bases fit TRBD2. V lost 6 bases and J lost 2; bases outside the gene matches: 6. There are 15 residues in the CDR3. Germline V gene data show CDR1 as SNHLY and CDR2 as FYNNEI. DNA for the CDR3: TGTGCCAGCAGAGTACTAGCGGGGGAGACCTACGAGCAGTACTTC. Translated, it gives CASRVLAGETYEQYF.

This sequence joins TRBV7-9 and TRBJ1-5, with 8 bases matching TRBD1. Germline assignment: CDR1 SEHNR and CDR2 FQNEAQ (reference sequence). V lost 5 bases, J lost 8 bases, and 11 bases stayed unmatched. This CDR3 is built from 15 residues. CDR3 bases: TGTGCCAGCAGCCTAGGACAGGGTGTTCGTGAGCCCCAGCATTTT. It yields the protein CASSLGQGVREPQHF.

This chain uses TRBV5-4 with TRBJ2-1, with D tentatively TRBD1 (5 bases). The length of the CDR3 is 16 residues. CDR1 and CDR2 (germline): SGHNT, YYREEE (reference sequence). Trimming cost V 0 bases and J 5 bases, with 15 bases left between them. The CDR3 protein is CASSLGGAAPNNEQFF. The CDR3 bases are TGTGCCAGCAGCTTGGGTGGGGCGGCGCCCAACAATGAGCAGTTCTTC.

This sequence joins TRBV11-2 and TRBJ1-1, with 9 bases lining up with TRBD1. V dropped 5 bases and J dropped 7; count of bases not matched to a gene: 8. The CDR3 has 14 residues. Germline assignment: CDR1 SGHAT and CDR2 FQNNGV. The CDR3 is CASSTWDRAFEAFF. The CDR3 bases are TGTGCCAGCAGCACCTGGGACAGGGCTTTTGAAGCTTTCTTT.

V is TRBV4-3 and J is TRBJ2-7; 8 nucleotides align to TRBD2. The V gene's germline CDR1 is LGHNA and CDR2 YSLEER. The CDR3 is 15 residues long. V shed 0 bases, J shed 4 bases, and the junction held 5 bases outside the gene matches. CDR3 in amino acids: CASSQDGGRKYEQYF. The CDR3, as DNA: TGCGCCAGCAGCCAAGATGGCGGGAGGAAATACGAGCAGTACTTC.

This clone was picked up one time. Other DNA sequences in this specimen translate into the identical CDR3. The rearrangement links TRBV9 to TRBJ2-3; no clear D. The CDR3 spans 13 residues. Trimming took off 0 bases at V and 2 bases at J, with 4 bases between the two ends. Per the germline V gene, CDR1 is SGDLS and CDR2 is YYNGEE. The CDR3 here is CASSVASTDTQYF. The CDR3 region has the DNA TGTGCCAGCAGCGTAGCCTCCACAGATACGCAGTATTTT.

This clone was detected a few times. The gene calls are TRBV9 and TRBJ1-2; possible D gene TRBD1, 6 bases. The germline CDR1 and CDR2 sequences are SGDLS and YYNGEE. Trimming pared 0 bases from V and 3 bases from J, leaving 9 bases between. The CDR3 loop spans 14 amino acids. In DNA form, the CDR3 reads TGTGCCAGCAGCGTAGGGGGGCACGACTATGGCTACACCTTC. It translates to CASSVGGHDYGYTF.

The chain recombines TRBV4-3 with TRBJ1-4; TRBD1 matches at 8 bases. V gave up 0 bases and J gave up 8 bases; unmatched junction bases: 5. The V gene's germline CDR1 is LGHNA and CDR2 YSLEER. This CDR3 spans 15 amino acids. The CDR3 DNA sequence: TGCGCCAGCAGCCAAGACAACAGGGGGGGGGAAAAACTGTTTTTT. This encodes CASSQDNRGGEKLFF.

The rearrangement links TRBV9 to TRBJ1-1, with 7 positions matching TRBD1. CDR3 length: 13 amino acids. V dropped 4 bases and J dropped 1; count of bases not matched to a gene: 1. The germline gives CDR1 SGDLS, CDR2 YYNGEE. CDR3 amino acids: CASSQGGNTEAFF. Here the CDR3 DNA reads TGTGCCAGCAGCCAGGGGGGGAACACTGAAGCTTTCTTT.